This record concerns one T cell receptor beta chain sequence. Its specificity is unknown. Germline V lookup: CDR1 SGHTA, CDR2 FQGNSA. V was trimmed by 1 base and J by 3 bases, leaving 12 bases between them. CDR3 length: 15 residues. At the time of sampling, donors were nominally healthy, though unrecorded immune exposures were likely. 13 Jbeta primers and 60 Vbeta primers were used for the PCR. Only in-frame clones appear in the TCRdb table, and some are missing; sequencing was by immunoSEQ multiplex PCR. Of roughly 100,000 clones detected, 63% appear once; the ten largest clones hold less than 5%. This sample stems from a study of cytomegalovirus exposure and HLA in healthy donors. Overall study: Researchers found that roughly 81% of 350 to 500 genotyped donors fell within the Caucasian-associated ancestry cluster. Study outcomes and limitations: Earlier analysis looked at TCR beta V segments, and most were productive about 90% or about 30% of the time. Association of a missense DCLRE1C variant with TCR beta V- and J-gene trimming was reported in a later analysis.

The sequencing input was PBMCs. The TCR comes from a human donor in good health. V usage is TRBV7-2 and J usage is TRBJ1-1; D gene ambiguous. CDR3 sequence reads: CASSLVRGLYTEAFF. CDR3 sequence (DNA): TGTGCCAGCAGCTTAGTCCGGGGTTTGTACACTGAAGCTTTCTTT.